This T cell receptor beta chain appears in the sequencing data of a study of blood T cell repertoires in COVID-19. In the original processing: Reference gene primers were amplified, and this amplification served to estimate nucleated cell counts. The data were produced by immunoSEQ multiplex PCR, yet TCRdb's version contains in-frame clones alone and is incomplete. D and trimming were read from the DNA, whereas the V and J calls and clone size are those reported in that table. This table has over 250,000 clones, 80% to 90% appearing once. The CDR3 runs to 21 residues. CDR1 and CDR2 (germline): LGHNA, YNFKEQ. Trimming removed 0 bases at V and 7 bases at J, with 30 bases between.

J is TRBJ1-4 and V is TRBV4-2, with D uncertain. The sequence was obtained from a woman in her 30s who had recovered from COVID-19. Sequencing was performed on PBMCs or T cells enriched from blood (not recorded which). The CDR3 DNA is TGTGCCAGCAGCCAAGATAAATGGTCGGCGGGCAGACCCGGAGAGGGTGAAAAACTGTTTTTT. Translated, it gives CASSQDKWSAGRPGEGEKLFF.